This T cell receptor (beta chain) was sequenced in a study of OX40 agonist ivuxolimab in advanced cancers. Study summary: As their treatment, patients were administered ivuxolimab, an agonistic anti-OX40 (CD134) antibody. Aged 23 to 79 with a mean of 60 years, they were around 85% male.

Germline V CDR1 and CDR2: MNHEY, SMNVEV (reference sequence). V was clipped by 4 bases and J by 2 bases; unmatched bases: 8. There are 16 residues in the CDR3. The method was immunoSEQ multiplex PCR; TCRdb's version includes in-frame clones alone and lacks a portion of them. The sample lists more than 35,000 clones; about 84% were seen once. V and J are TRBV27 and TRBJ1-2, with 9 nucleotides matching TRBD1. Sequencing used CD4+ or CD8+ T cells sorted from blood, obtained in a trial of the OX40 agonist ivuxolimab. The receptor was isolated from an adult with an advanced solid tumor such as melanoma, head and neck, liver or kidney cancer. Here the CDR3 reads CASSSLNRGQNYGYTF. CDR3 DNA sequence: TGTGCCAGCAGTTCACTTAACAGGGGGCAAAACTATGGCTACACCTTC.